The clone carrying this T cell receptor beta chain was recorded a few times. Amplification used 60 Vbeta primers and 13 Jbeta primers. TCRdb's table, derived via immunoSEQ multiplex PCR, lists solely in-frame clones and lacks some. The data contain about 150,000 clones, over 70% of them seen just once; the ten biggest clones take up around 2.3%. The sample is drawn from a study of cytomegalovirus exposure and HLA in healthy donors. The CDR3 is 14 amino acids. The V gene lost 3 bases and the J gene lost 6 bases, with 15 bases spanning the gap. Germline V CDR1 and CDR2: SGHNT, YYREEE (reference sequence).

This sequence originates from a young man in good health and CMV-seronegative. The sequencing sample was made of PBMCs. The chain uses TRBV5-4 and TRBJ1-1; D is ambiguous. CDR3 DNA: TGTGCCAGCAGCTCCCCCGGGAATTACCCTGAAGCTTTCTTT. Translated: CASSSPGNYPEAFF.